This TCR beta chain was obtained from a study of control samples from healthy donors and cancer patients. After removal of 5 bases from V and 9 bases from J, the junction contained 9 bases not matched to a gene. CDR3 size: 13 residues. Germline lookup yields CDR1 MDHEN and CDR2 SYDVKM. Libraries were prepared by immunoSEQ multiplex PCR; TCRdb keeps only in-frame clonotypes and omits some of them. The sample comprises about 160,000 clones, 95% to 96% of which are singletons, and 1% rests with the top ten. The sample taken for sequencing was blood. The chain is built from TRBV28 and TRBJ2-7, with 8 bases lining up with TRBD1. The TCR comes from a woman aged 25 to 39 in good health. For the CDR3, the DNA is TGTGCCAGCAGTGAGGGGACAGGCCTCCGGCAGTACTTC. It yields the protein CASSEGTGLRQYF.